This record concerns one TCR beta chain sequence. Authors' processing steps: How many nucleated cells were present was estimated from reference gene primer amplification. Method: immunoSEQ multiplex PCR; TCRdb's copy keeps in-frame clones and lacks some. The D gene and trimming were derived from the DNA, and the V and J assignments and clone size from that table. The repertoire has 150,000 to 200,000 clones, roughly 91% of them found once; the top ten carry less than 5.5%. These data belong to a study of blood T cell repertoires in COVID-19. Looking at the study overall: Acute-phase and convalescent COVID-19 samples originated in the United States, Italy and Spain. Sources were T cells, B-cell-depleted T cells, or PBMCs; the material itself was cDNA or gDNA.

Unmatched junction bases numbered 11, after V lost 10 bases and J lost 1 base. CDR3 size: 15 residues. CDR1 is MNHEY and CDR2 is SMNVEV in the germline V gene (reference sequence). The chain couples TRBV27 to TRBJ1-1; 8 bases are shared with TRBD1. The sequence came from a human donor in a cohort sampled during active COVID-19. Sample: peripheral blood. For the CDR3, the DNA is TGTGCCACCAGGCGAGCAGGGGGCTCGAACACTGAAGCTTTCTTT. Translated: CATRRAGGSNTEAFF.